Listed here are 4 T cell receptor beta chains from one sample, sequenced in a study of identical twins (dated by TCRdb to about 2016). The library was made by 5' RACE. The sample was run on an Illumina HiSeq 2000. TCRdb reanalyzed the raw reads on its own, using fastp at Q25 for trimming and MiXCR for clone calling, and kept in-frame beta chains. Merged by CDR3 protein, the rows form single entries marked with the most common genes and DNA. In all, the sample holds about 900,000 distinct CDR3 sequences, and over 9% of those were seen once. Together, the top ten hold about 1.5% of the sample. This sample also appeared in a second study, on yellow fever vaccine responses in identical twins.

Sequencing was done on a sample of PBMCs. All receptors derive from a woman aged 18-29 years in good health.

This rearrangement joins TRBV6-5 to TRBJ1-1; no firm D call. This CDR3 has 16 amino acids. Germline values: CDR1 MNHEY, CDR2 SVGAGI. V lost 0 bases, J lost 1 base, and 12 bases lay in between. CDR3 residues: CASSYSPLGRNTEAFF. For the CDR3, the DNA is TGTGCCAGCAGTTACTCACCCCTCGGGAGGAACACTGAAGCTTTCTTT.

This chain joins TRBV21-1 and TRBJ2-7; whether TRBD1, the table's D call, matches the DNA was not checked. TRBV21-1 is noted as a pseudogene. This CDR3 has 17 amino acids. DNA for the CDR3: TGTGCCAGCAGCAAAGGGGCCCCAGGGGGGTCCTTCTACGAGCAGTACGTC. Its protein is CASSKGAPGGSFYEQYV.

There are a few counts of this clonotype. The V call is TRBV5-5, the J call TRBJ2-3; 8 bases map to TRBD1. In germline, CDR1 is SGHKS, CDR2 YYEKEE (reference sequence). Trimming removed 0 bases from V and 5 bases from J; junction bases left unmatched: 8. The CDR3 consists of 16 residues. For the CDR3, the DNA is TGTGCCAGCAGCTTGGTACAGGGGGAGTTCGGAGATACGCAGTATTTT. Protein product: CASSLVQGEFGDTQYF.

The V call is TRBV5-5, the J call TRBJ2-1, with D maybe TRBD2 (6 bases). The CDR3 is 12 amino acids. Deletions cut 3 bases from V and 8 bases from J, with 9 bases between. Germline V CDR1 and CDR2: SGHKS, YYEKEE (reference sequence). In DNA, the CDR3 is TGTGCCAGCAGCTCGTGGGGGGATGAGCAGTTCTTC. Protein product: CASSSWGDEQFF.